Sequencing of this T cell receptor beta chain was carried out in a study of T cells after posttransplantation cyclophosphamide. TCRdb's table, derived via immunoSEQ multiplex PCR, lists solely in-frame clones and lacks some. In the table there are about 52,000 clones, roughly 94% of which are singletons. The material sequenced was PBMCs. The clonotype was recovered from a woman between 25 and 40 years old in good health and a related stem cell transplant donor.

The CDR3 nucleotides read TGTGCCAGCGCTAGAGGGTTTAATGAAAAACTGTTTTTT. Translating it yields CASARGFNEKLFF. The rearrangement uses TRBV5-6 and TRBJ1-4, with no clear D. Germline V lookup: CDR1 SGHDT, CDR2 YYEEEE. The CDR3 extends over 13 amino acids. V lost 7 bases, J lost 4 bases, and 11 bases lay in between.